One sample yielded the 16 T cell receptor beta chains listed below, sequenced in a study of T cell changes during pregnancy in multiple sclerosis. Generated by immunoSEQ multiplex PCR, the TCRdb table keeps only in-frame clones and is missing some. In the table there are 85,000 to 100,000 clones, approximately 90% of which are singletons. The specimen was peripheral blood, collected before pregnancy. These receptor sequences come from a female donor with multiple sclerosis, enrolled in a pregnancy study.

This chain connects TRBV4-1 to TRBJ1-4, with D perhaps TRBD1 (6 bases). Germline CDR1 MGHRA, CDR2 YSYEKL. V lost 1 base and J lost 8, with 11 bases in between. This CDR3 is 14 amino acids long. CDR3 DNA: TGCGCCAGCAGCCAAGTTTTACAGGGAGAAAAACTGTTTTTT. It specifies CASSQVLQGEKLFF.

The J gene is TRBJ2-7, the V gene TRBV5-1, with 10 positions matching TRBD1. Germline V gene sequence: CDR1 SGHRS, CDR2 YFSETQ. The V segment lost 3 bases and the J segment 9 bases; nucleotides outside the gene matches: 15. The CDR3 sequence is 16 residues long. The CDR3 loop is CASSYKPGQGLPTQYF. The CDR3 DNA sequence: TGCGCCAGCAGCTATAAACCGGGACAGGGGCTCCCTACGCAGTACTTC.

This sequence joins TRBV11-1 and TRBJ2-2; D gene unclear. Germline-derived CDR1 and CDR2 are SGHAT and FQDESV (reference sequence). This CDR3 has 13 amino acids. V gave up 2 bases and J gave up 6 bases, with 7 bases separating them. CDR3 DNA sequence: TGTGCCAGCAGCTTAACCCCGGCCGGGGAGCTGTTTTTT. Its protein is CASSLTPAGELFF.

The chain uses TRBV14 and TRBJ1-3, with unresolved D. The V and J ends lost 0 bases and 0 bases respectively, with 6 bases between them. Germline loops: CDR1 SGHDN, CDR2 FVKESK. This CDR3 has 15 amino acids. The CDR3 DNA reads TGTGCCAGCAGCCAAGATGTATCCTCTGGAAACACCATATATTTT. This codes for CASSQDVSSGNTIYF.

CDR3 residues: CASSLSGGQYEQYF. The DNA for the CDR3 is TGCGCCAGCAGCTTGAGCGGGGGGCAGTACGAGCAGTACTTC. The chain carries TRBV5-1 and TRBJ2-7; 9 positions agree with TRBD2. The CDR3 runs 14 residues. After removal of 1 base from V and 4 bases from J, the junction contained 3 bases not matched to a gene. In germline, CDR1 is SGHRS, CDR2 YFSETQ.

The genes are TRBV6-5 and TRBJ1-5, with D unresolved. The CDR3 spans 15 residues. Per germline, CDR1 MNHEY and CDR2 SVGAGI. Trimming cost V 5 bases and J 0 bases, with 11 bases left between them. The CDR3 here is CASSQEDGSNQPQHF. In nucleotides, the CDR3 is TGTGCCAGCAGTCAGGAGGATGGTAGCAATCAGCCCCAGCATTTT.

This rearrangement joins TRBV5-1 to TRBJ1-1; D remains unclear. Germline V gives CDR1 SGHRS, CDR2 YFSETQ. This CDR3 comprises 15 residues. V lost 2 bases and J lost 1, with 12 bases in between. CDR3 amino acids: CASSFLAGANTEAFF. CDR3 in DNA: TGCGCCAGCAGCTTCCTCGCGGGTGCGAACACTGAAGCTTTCTTT.

This chain joins TRBV2 and TRBJ2-1; 9 bases map to TRBD1. Germline values: CDR1 SNHLY, CDR2 FYNNEI. The junction had 10 bases not matched to a gene; V was cut back by 8 bases and J by 8 bases. The CDR3 is 14 amino acids. The CDR3 nucleotides read TGTGCCAGCTGGGGACAGGGAAACAAGGATGAGCAGTTCTTC. This encodes CASWGQGNKDEQFF. The variable domain in full, with the rest retrieved from reference TRBV2 and TRBJ2-1, is EPEVTQTPSHQVTQMGQEVILRCVPISNHLYFYWYRQILGQKVEFLVSFYNNEISEKSEIFDDQFSVERPDGSNFTLKIRSTKLEDSAMYFCASWGQGNKDEQFFGPGTRLTVL.

The V and J genes are TRBV9 and TRBJ1-4; D ambiguous. The CDR3 is 14 amino acids. Germline CDR1 and CDR2: SGDLS and YYNGEE. The V gene lost 0 bases and the J gene lost 6 bases, with 9 bases spanning the gap. The CDR3 here is CASSVGPRDEKLFF. CDR3 coding DNA: TGTGCCAGCAGCGTAGGCCCGAGGGATGAAAAACTGTTTTTT.

V gene TRBV5-4 combines with J gene TRBJ1-4, with TRBD1 matching 10 bases. Germline V gene lookup returns CDR1 SGHNT and CDR2 YYREEE (reference sequence). CDR3 length equals 15 residues. Trimming took 2 bases from V and 5 from J; bases not matched to a gene: 3. The CDR3, as DNA: TGTGCCAGCAGCTTTAGGGGACAGGGGAATGAAAAACTGTTTTTT. The encoded protein is CASSFRGQGNEKLFF.

The J gene is TRBJ2-2, the V gene TRBV6-1; 8 nucleotides align to TRBD1. J lost 5 bases, V lost 2 bases, and 4 bases had no gene match. This CDR3 spans 15 amino acids. Germline CDR1 MNHNS, CDR2 SASEGT. CDR3 sequence (DNA): TGTGCCAGCAGTGAACAGGGGGCATCAACCGGGGAGCTGTTTTTT. The encoded protein is CASSEQGASTGELFF.

The count of this clone is one. CDR3 bases: TGTGCCAGTAGTATCCCCCTCGGGAGCTCCTACAATGAGCAGTTCTTC. Translation gives CASSIPLGSSYNEQFF. V is TRBV19 and J is TRBJ2-1; D is possibly TRBD2 (6 bases). V lost 3 bases and J 0 bases, leaving 12 bases between the germline ends. The CDR3 covers 16 residues. Germline CDR1 is LNHDA and CDR2 is SQIVND (reference sequence).

This clone was picked up one time. The V call is TRBV18, the J call TRBJ1-2; 9 bases line up with TRBD1. This CDR3 contains 16 residues. Germline V gene sequence: CDR1 KGHSH, CDR2 LQKENI. Trimming cost V 6 bases and J 4 bases; bases outside gene matches: 12. Here the CDR3 reads CASSSGTGPKSYGYTF. Written as DNA, the CDR3 is TGTGCCAGCTCCTCCGGGACAGGGCCGAAGAGCTATGGCTACACCTTC.

The rearrangement uses TRBV9 and TRBJ2-1; 11 bases agree with TRBD2. This CDR3 contains 16 residues. CDR1 is SGDLS, CDR2 YYNGEE, per germline. J was trimmed by 5 bases and V by 3 bases; bases with no gene match: 7. The CDR3: CASSGGLAGPNNEQFF. CDR3 coding DNA: TGTGCCAGCAGCGGCGGACTAGCGGGCCCGAACAATGAGCAGTTCTTC.

This chain connects TRBV5-1 to TRBJ2-2; 9 bases fit TRBD1. The CDR3 has 15 amino acids. Per germline, CDR1 SGHRS and CDR2 YFSETQ. The V gene end was trimmed by 4 bases and the J gene end by 3 bases; junction bases not matched to a gene: 4. Here the CDR3 DNA reads TGCGCCAGCAGCGGCGGACAGGGGTACACCGGGGAGCTGTTTTTT. Translation gives CASSGGQGYTGELFF. The whole variable domain, remainder taken from reference TRBV5-1 and TRBJ2-2, is KAGVTQTPRYLIKTRGQQVTLSCSPISGHRSVSWYQQTPGQGLQFLFEYFSETQRNKGNFPGRFSGRQFSNSRSEMNVSTLELGDSALYLCASSGGQGYTGELFFGEGSRLTVL.

This chain links TRBV7-2 with TRBJ2-7, with 8 bases that match TRBD2. The CDR3 consists of 16 residues. The trim removed 5 bases at V and 5 bases at J, leaving 14 bases unmatched. Germline-derived CDR1 and CDR2 are SGHTA and FQGNSA. This chain's CDR3 is CASSPAGQRGMNEQYF. The CDR3 DNA reads as TGTGCCAGCAGCCCGGCAGGTCAGCGGGGGATGAACGAGCAGTACTTC.